This TCR beta chain was obtained from a study of blood T cell repertoires in COVID-19. About the study: Italy, Spain and the United States were the sources of the convalescent and acute COVID-19 samples. PBMCs, B-cell-depleted T cells, or T cells were the source of the cDNA or gDNA that made up the material.

Profiled with immunoSEQ multiplex PCR; TCRdb holds only in-frame clones, not every one. The data contain fewer than 200,000 clones, 80% to 90% of them seen just once; the ten biggest clones take up around 1.9%. CDR1 and CDR2 from the germline V gene are MNHEY and SVGEGT. V lost 3 bases and J 0 bases, leaving 17 bases between the germline ends. CDR3 length: 18 amino acids. This sequence joins TRBV6-2 or TRBV6-3 and TRBJ1-4, with D hard to call. The clonotype comes from a man aged 18 to 30 who had recovered from COVID-19. Source material: peripheral blood. CDR3 nucleotide sequence: TGTGCCAGCAGTTATCAGGCAGTTGGGCGCGCAACTAATGAAAAACTGTTTTTT. Translating it yields CASSYQAVGRATNEKLFF.